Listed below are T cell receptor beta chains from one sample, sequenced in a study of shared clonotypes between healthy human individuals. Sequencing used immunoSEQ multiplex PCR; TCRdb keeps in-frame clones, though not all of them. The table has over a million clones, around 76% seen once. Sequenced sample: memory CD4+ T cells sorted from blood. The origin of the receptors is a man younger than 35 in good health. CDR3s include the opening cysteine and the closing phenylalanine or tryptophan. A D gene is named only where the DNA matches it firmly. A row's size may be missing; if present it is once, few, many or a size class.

DNA: TGCGCCAGCAGCTTGGGACAGGGGGCATGGAGTGAAGCTTTCTTT; CDR3: CASSLGQGAWSEAFF; size: NA; V: TRBV5-1; J: TRBJ1-1; D: TRBD1; length: 15
DNA: TGTGCCTCAGCAAGGGAAGAGACCCAGTACTTC; CDR3: CASAREETQYF; size: NA; V: TRBV27; J: TRBJ2-5; D: NA; length: 11
DNA: TGTGCCAGCAGCAAGGCCAGCGGCGTAGGGCAGAACACTGAAGCTTTCTTT; CDR3: CASSKASGVGQNTEAFF; size: NA; V: TRBV21-1; J: TRBJ1-1; D: NA; length: 17
DNA: TGTGCCAGCAGTGAAGGGACAGGGAATCAGCCCCAGCATTTT; CDR3: CASSEGTGNQPQHF; size: few; V: TRBV6-1; J: TRBJ1-5; D: TRBD1; length: 14
DNA: TGTGCCAGTAGTATGCATCTGGGACAGGGGATCGGAGCTTTCTTT; CDR3: CASSMHLGQGIGAFF; size: NA; V: TRBV19; J: TRBJ1-1; D: TRBD1; length: 15
DNA: TGTGCCAGCAGCTTTCAGGACAGGGGCCACGAGCAGTACTTC; CDR3: CASSFQDRGHEQYF; size: once; V: TRBV5-4; J: TRBJ2-7; D: TRBD1; length: 14
DNA: TGTGCCTCATCAGTGGGTAGCAATCAGCCCCAGCATTTT; CDR3: CASSVGSNQPQHF; size: few; V: TRBV2; J: TRBJ1-5; D: NA; length: 13
DNA: TGTGCCACCAGCAGAATACAGGACTCTGGGGCCAACGTCCTGACTTTC; CDR3: CATSRIQDSGANVLTF; size: NA; V: TRBV15; J: TRBJ2-6; D: NA; length: 16
DNA: TGTGCCAGCAGCCTACCCCTGGGCGAGCAGTACTTC; CDR3: CASSLPLGEQYF; size: NA; V: TRBV5-4; J: TRBJ2-7; D: NA; length: 12
DNA: TGTGCCAGCAGTTACGGAGGGAGGACAGATACGCAGTATTTT; CDR3: CASSYGGRTDTQYF; size: NA; V: TRBV6-5; J: TRBJ2-3; D: NA; length: 14
DNA: TGTGCCAGCAGCACTTCGACAGGCCGGAGGGAAAAACTGTTTTTT; CDR3: CASSTSTGRREKLFF; size: NA; V: TRBV13; J: TRBJ1-4; D: NA; length: 15
DNA: TGTGCCAGCAGTGGCTCAGGGGAGTGGTCCAACTATGGCTACACCTTC; CDR3: CASSGSGEWSNYGYTF; size: NA; V: TRBV6-6; J: TRBJ1-2; D: NA; length: 16
DNA: TGTGCCAGCAGCTTAGCCCTGGAAGGCTACACCTTC; CDR3: CASSLALEGYTF; size: NA; V: TRBV7-2; J: TRBJ1-2; D: NA; length: 12
DNA: TGTGCCTGGAGTGTTGGGGGTGGGAAGGCTTTCTTT; CDR3: CAWSVGGGKAFF; size: few; V: TRBV30; J: TRBJ1-1; D: NA; length: 12
DNA: TGTGCCAGCAGCTTACGGTTAAACGGGGAGCTGTTTTTT; CDR3: CASSLRLNGELFF; size: NA; V: TRBV7-2; J: TRBJ2-2; D: NA; length: 13
DNA: TGTGCCAGCAGCGCCGAGACAGGGTATCGTGAGCAGTTCTTC; CDR3: CASSAETGYREQFF; size: NA; V: TRBV9; J: TRBJ2-1; D: TRBD1; length: 14
DNA: TGTGCCAGCAGTGGCAACCCTCGGACCGGGGAGCTGTTTTTT; CDR3: CASSGNPRTGELFF; size: NA; V: TRBV2; J: TRBJ2-2; D: NA; length: 14
DNA: TGCGCCAGCAGCACTCGAGGGGAGCCCTACAATGAGCAGTTCTTC; CDR3: CASSTRGEPYNEQFF; size: NA; V: TRBV5-1; J: TRBJ2-1; D: NA; length: 15
DNA: TGTGCCAGCAGCCGACCCGCGACGGGAGTAACCTACGAGCAGTACTTC; CDR3: CASSRPATGVTYEQYF; size: NA; V: TRBV5-4; J: TRBJ2-7; D: NA; length: 16
DNA: TGTGCCAGCAGCGTCTCGGAGACGTTCAATGAGCAGTTCTTC; CDR3: CASSVSETFNEQFF; size: few; V: TRBV7-8; J: TRBJ2-1; D: NA; length: 14
DNA: TGTGCCAGCAGAGGTCCGGGACTCAGCACAGATACGCAGTATTTT; CDR3: CASRGPGLSTDTQYF; size: NA; V: TRBV2; J: TRBJ2-3; D: NA; length: 15
DNA: TGTGCCAGCATCCCTACACAGGGAAAGAGGGTCACTGAAGCTTTCTTT; CDR3: CASIPTQGKRVTEAFF; size: NA; V: TRBV28; J: TRBJ1-1; D: NA; length: 16
DNA: TGTGCCAGCAGCTTAGAGGGGTTAGACAACGAGCAGTACTTC; CDR3: CASSLEGLDNEQYF; size: NA; V: TRBV7-9; J: TRBJ2-7; D: NA; length: 14
DNA: TGTGCCAGCACCAGTTTCCGGGATACGCAGTATTTT; CDR3: CASTSFRDTQYF; size: few; V: TRBV2; J: TRBJ2-3; D: NA; length: 12
DNA: TGCGCCAGCAGCGTCCAGGAGGGGGTAAATAACTATGGCTACACCTTC; CDR3: CASSVQEGVNNYGYTF; size: NA; V: TRBV4-1; J: TRBJ1-2; D: NA; length: 16
DNA: TGTGCCAGCTCACGGCTGGAACTAGCGGGCACAGATACGCAGTATTTT; CDR3: CASSRLELAGTDTQYF; size: NA; V: TRBV18; J: TRBJ2-3; D: TRBD2; length: 16
DNA: TGTGCCAGCAGCACAAATCAGGGGCAGCAGCCCCAGCATTTT; CDR3: CASSTNQGQQPQHF; size: NA; V: TRBV11-2; J: TRBJ1-5; D: NA; length: 14
DNA: TGTGCCAGCAGTGGTAAAGGGAGGGGCTATGGCTACACCTTC; CDR3: CASSGKGRGYGYTF; size: NA; V: TRBV2; J: TRBJ1-2; D: NA; length: 14
DNA: TGTGCCAGCAGTTTGGAGTTCGGGGGGGGAAATTCACCCCTCCACTTT; CDR3: CASSLEFGGGNSPLHF; size: NA; V: TRBV6-5; J: TRBJ1-6; D: NA; length: 16
DNA: TGTGCCAGCAGCTTAGTGGTGGTTTTGGGGAATGAGCAGTTCTTC; CDR3: CASSLVVVLGNEQFF; size: NA; V: TRBV7-2; J: TRBJ2-1; D: NA; length: 15
DNA: TGCGCCAGCAGCCGACATCCGGGACAGGCCTACGAGCAGTACTTC; CDR3: CASSRHPGQAYEQYF; size: few; V: TRBV4-3; J: TRBJ2-7; D: TRBD1; length: 15